The 8 T cell receptor beta chains below come from one sample, sequenced in a study of vaccination and CD4 T cells after COVID-19. An Oncomine TCR Beta short-read assay was used to sequence the DNA from cultured CD4+ T cells. TCRdb itself ran the PCR reads through MiXCR, one entry per CDR3 protein. The data hold fewer than 25,000 distinct CDR3 sequences, with under 45% observed a single time. Their specific antigens are unknown. Treatment given: approximately nine-day PBMC culture with coronavirus spike peptide pools or control peptides (ViraFEST assay). Here the sequenced sample was CD4+ T cells from blood, cultured in vitro, taken before SARS-CoV-2 vaccination. The receptors stem from a human donor who had recovered from COVID-19.

This clonotype was counted a single time. This chain joins TRBV16 and TRBJ1-5, with D tentatively TRBD1 (6 bases). V lost 4 bases and J 4 bases, leaving 14 bases between the germline ends. The germline gives CDR1 KGHSY, CDR2 FQNENV. This CDR3 region has 15 residues. The CDR3 sequence is CASSPFGQGNQPQHF. In nucleotides, the CDR3 is TGTGCCAGCAGCCCTTTCGGGCAGGGGAATCAGCCCCAGCATTTT.

The V gene is TRBV6-5, the J gene TRBJ1-6; unclear D gene. The CDR3 is 13 residues long. The V gene's germline CDR1 is MNHEY and CDR2 SVGAGI. V lost 2 bases to trimming and J lost 5 bases, with 4 bases between them. The CDR3 region is CASSYGNNSPLHF. The DNA of the CDR3 is TGTGCCAGCAGTTACGGGAATAATTCACCCCTCCACTTT.

The chain recombines TRBV6-2 or TRBV6-3 with TRBJ2-3; D gene ambiguous. This CDR3 spans 15 amino acids. Germline lookup yields CDR1 MNHEY and CDR2 SVGEGT. Trimming took off 7 bases at V and 2 bases at J, with 16 bases between the two ends. The CDR3 sequence: CASTPRDTPTDTQYF. DNA of the CDR3: TGTGCCAGCACCCCCCGAGACACTCCCACAGATACGCAGTATTTT.

This chain links TRBV28 with TRBJ1-5; 11 nucleotides line up with TRBD1. CDR1 is MDHEN, CDR2 SYDVKM, per germline. J was trimmed by 6 bases and V by 8 bases; bases with no gene match: 9. The CDR3 consists of 15 residues. CDR3: CASEHRTGGVQPQHF. CDR3 nucleotides: TGTGCCAGCGAACACCGGACAGGGGGCGTTCAGCCCCAGCATTTT.

The CDR3 DNA reads as TGTGCCAGCAGCTCCTGGAAAGGCGGGGAGCTGTTTTTT. Amino acid sequence: CASSSWKGGELFF. V is TRBV7-2 and J is TRBJ2-2; unclear D gene. The germline V and J ends were trimmed by 4 bases and 7 bases, with 10 bases remaining between them. The length of the CDR3 is 13 residues. Germline assignment: CDR1 SGHTA and CDR2 FQGNSA.

This clonotype was observed a few times. The chain has TRBV10-3 and TRBJ1-1; D may be TRBD1 (5 bases). The germline gives CDR1 ENHRY, CDR2 SYGVKD. V was trimmed by 2 bases and J by 8 bases, leaving 15 bases between them. This CDR3 spans 14 amino acids. The CDR3 nucleotides read TGTGCCATCAGTGAGGGGACCGATACAGCGGAAGCTTTCTTT. Translated: CAISEGTDTAEAFF.

The chain joins TRBV7-2 to TRBJ1-2; D perhaps matches TRBD1 (6 bases). The germline V and J ends were trimmed by 5 bases and 5 bases, with 18 bases remaining between them. Germline V gives CDR1 SGHTA, CDR2 FQGNSA. The length of the CDR3 is 15 residues. This CDR3 reads CASSLLGGQQYGYTF. CDR3 sequence (DNA): TGTGCCAGCAGCCTACTAGGTGGACAGCAATATGGCTACACCTTC. The full variable domain, with the rest looked up from reference TRBV7-2 and TRBJ1-2, is GAGVSQSPSNKVTEKGKDVELRCDPISGHTALYWYRQSLGQGLEFLIYFQGNSAPDKSGLPSDRFSAERTGGSVSTLTIQRTQQEDSAVYLCASSLLGGQQYGYTFGSGTRLTVV.

This chain links TRBV11-2 with TRBJ1-1; 8 nucleotides agree with TRBD1. From germline, CDR1 is SGHAT and CDR2 FQNNGV. V gave up 5 bases and J gave up 0 bases; unmatched junction bases: 8. This CDR3 is built from 16 residues. The CDR3, as DNA: TGTGCCAGCAGCCACCGGACAGGGCGGTTGAACACTGAAGCTTTCTTT. Protein: CASSHRTGRLNTEAFF.